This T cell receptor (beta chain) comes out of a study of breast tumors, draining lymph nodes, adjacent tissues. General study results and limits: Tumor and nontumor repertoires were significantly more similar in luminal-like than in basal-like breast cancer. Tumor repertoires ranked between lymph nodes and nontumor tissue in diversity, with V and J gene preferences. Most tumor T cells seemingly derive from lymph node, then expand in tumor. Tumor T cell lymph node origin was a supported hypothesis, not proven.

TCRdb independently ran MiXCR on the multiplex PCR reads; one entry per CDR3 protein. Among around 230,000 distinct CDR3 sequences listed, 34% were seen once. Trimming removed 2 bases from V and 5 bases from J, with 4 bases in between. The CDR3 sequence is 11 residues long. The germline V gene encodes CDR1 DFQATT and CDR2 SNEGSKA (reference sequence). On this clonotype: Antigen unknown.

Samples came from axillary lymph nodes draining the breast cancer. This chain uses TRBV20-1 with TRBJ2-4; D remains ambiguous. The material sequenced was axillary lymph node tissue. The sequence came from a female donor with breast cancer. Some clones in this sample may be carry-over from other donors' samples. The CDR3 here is CSARPENIQYF. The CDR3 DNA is TGCAGTGCTAGACCAGAAAACATTCAGTACTTC.